The present T cell receptor (beta chain) was sequenced within a study of control samples from healthy donors and cancer patients. TCRdb's copy holds only in-frame clones and misses some; the assay was immunoSEQ multiplex PCR. The sample has 60,000 to 95,000 clones; approximately 91% are singletons. This CDR3 region has 15 residues. CDR1 and CDR2 (germline): MNHEY, SMNVEV (reference sequence). V shed 0 bases, J shed 6 bases, and the junction held 4 bases outside the gene matches. This clone has only a few counts. Material for sequencing was PBMCs. This clonotype was obtained from a woman aged 50 to 65 with colorectal cancer. The chain couples TRBV27 to TRBJ1-2, with 10 bases matching TRBD1. The CDR3 loop is CASSLSIGTGDGYTF. The CDR3 DNA sequence: TGTGCCAGCAGTTTATCGATCGGGACAGGGGATGGCTACACCTTC.